This T cell receptor beta chain is drawn from a study of response to subunit inactivated influenza vaccine. TCRdb independently ran MiXCR on the RT-PCR reads; one entry per CDR3 protein. Of roughly 570,000 distinct CDR3 sequences in the sample, approximately 13% were seen once. Study results and limitations: The authors offered the suggestion that each seasonal influenza vaccination recruits few new T cells.

The sample holds a few counts of this clonotype. Its antigen is not known. The CDR3 runs to 14 residues. V was clipped by 3 bases and J by 10 bases; unmatched bases: 12. The germline gives CDR1 DFQATT, CDR2 SNEGSKA (reference sequence). Sequenced here: PBMCs from blood, sampled 35 to 45 days after vaccination. The V call is TRBV20-1, the J call TRBJ2-1; 7 nucleotides agree with TRBD2. The TCR sequence derives from a middle-aged man who received an inactivated influenza vaccine. The CDR3, as DNA: TGCAGTGCTAGTTTACTCCTCCTAGCGGAGGAGCAGTTCTTC. Translation: CSASLLLLAEEQFF.